These T cell receptor beta chains were read from a single sample in a study of beta chain features in type 1 diabetes. Data came from immunoSEQ multiplex PCR; TCRdb stores just in-frame clones and leaves some out. The data contain a few hundred thousand clones, roughly 10% of them singletons. The sequenced material came from central memory CD4+ T cells from blood. The receptors here all came from a man between 18 and 35 years old in good health. CDR3s include the opening cysteine and the closing phenylalanine or tryptophan. Each record gives: CDR3 protein, CDR3 DNA, J gene, clone size, D gene, V gene, CDR3 length. The D gene is left open where the match is weak. Some rows mark clone size as missing; the rest say once, few, many or name a class of expanded clone.

CASSLRSGDNTGELFF,TGTGCCAGCAGCTTACGTAGCGGGGACAACACCGGGGAGCTGTTTTTT,TRBJ2-2,few,TRBD2,TRBV7-2,16
CASQSYSDYGYTF,TGTGCCTCCCAATCCTACTCAGACTATGGCTACACCTTC,TRBJ1-2,few,.,TRBV30,13
CASSPQGYSDTQYF,TGTGCCAGCTCACCACAGGGGTATTCAGATACGCAGTATTTT,TRBJ2-3,.,.,TRBV18,14
CASSLGTRREQYF,TGTGCCAGCAGTTTAGGGACTAGGCGCGAGCAGTACTTC,TRBJ2-7,.,TRBD2,TRBV28,13
CASSPRGSGRMETQYF,TGTGCCAGCAGCCCCCGCGGTAGCGGGAGGATGGAGACCCAGTACTTC,TRBJ2-5,.,TRBD2,TRBV7-2,16
CASSLDTGGLYEQYF,TGTGCCAGCAGCTTAGATACAGGGGGCCTCTACGAGCAGTACTTC,TRBJ2-7,many,TRBD1,TRBV7-2,15
CASSPSGGTSGPLSGYF,TGTGCCAGCAGCCCATCGGGCGGGACTAGCGGACCACTTTCGGGGTATTTT,TRBJ2-3,.,TRBD2,TRBV9,17
CASSLVVGSLGNTEAFF,TGTGCCAGCAGTTTGGTAGTGGGCAGCCTAGGGAACACTGAAGCTTTCTTT,TRBJ1-1,few,.,TRBV28,17
CASSLREREGQNEQFF,TGCGCCAGCAGCCTTAGGGAGCGGGAGGGCCAAAATGAGCAGTTCTTC,TRBJ2-1,few,TRBD2,TRBV5-1,16
CASTSGRESYNEQFF,TGTGCCAGCACCTCAGGCCGGGAGTCCTACAATGAGCAGTTCTTC,TRBJ2-1,few,.,TRBV7-2,15